The 16 T cell receptor beta chains presented below share a single source sample, sequenced in a study of cytomegalovirus exposure and HLA in healthy donors. PCR amplification relied on 60 Vbeta primers (plus 13 Jbeta primers). The protocol was immunoSEQ multiplex PCR, while the TCRdb copy is restricted to in-frame clones and leaves out a portion. The table has 50,000 to 70,000 clones, 70% to 75% seen once; the top ten hold roughly 7%. Input material: PBMCs. These receptors came from a man aged 30 to 39 in good health and CMV-seropositive.

There are a few counts of this clone. CDR3 protein: CASSQGLLAFF. DNA for the CDR3: TGTGCCAGCAGCCAGGGCCTCCTCGCTTTCTTT. The gene calls are TRBV14 and TRBJ1-1; unclear D gene. There are 11 residues in the CDR3. V lost 3 bases and J 11 bases, leaving 10 bases between the germline ends. The V gene's germline CDR1 is SGHDN and CDR2 FVKESK.

This clone was detected only once. The rearrangement links TRBV18 to TRBJ1-4; the match to TRBD1 covers 8 bases. Germline CDR1 KGHSH, CDR2 LQKENI. Germline trimming cut 1 base from V and 8 bases from J; bases unmatched to any gene: 9. The CDR3 has 16 residues. The CDR3 reads CASSPRGTGEEEKLFF. As DNA, the CDR3 is TGTGCCAGCTCACCACGGGGGACAGGAGAGGAAGAAAAACTGTTTTTT.

This CDR3 is CASSPTDYEQYF. The CDR3 bases are TGTGCCAGCTCACCTACAGATTACGAGCAGTACTTC. The rearrangement uses TRBV18 and TRBJ2-7, with unresolved D. Per germline, CDR1 KGHSH and CDR2 LQKENI. Deletions cut 3 bases from V and 4 bases from J, with 7 bases between. This CDR3 is built from 12 residues.

The chain has TRBV18 and TRBJ2-5; 10 bases are a match to TRBD1. Germline CDR1 is KGHSH and CDR2 is LQKENI. This CDR3 has 16 residues. The V gene end was trimmed by 1 base and the J gene end by 4 bases; junction bases not matched to a gene: 6. The DNA of the CDR3 is TGTGCCAGCTCACCACGGACGGACAGGGGGGGAGAGACCCAGTACTTC. Translated: CASSPRTDRGGETQYF.

The rearrangement uses TRBV4-3 and TRBJ2-3, with D perhaps matching TRBD2 (6 bases). Germline V lookup: CDR1 LGHNA, CDR2 YSLEER. Trimming took 1 base from V and 1 from J, leaving 9 bases between them. This CDR3 has 15 residues. This CDR3 reads CASSQAGGGTDTQYF. The CDR3 nucleotides read TGCGCCAGCAGCCAAGCTGGAGGGGGCACAGATACGCAGTATTTT.

This chain connects TRBV19 to TRBJ2-2; weak D call: TRBD1 (5 bases). CDR1 LNHDA and CDR2 SQIVND come from the germline V gene (reference sequence). There are 14 residues in the CDR3. V lost 5 bases and J lost 7, with 14 bases in between. The CDR3 region is CASSQQARGGELFF. Here the CDR3 DNA reads TGTGCCAGTAGTCAACAGGCTAGGGGCGGGGAGCTGTTTTTT.

The rearrangement joins TRBV5-4 to TRBJ2-5; 7 bases line up with TRBD2. The DNA matches TRBJ2-7 better at its end, which makes the J call doubtful. Germline loops: CDR1 SGHNT, CDR2 YYREEE (reference sequence). The CDR3 loop spans 14 amino acids. The CDR3 here is CASSRGGLEREQYF. As DNA, the CDR3 is TGTGCCAGCAGCCGGGGAGGACTAGAGCGCGAGCAGTACTTC.

V and J are TRBV14 and TRBJ1-6; 8 nucleotides line up with TRBD1. The CDR3 extends over 16 amino acids. With 4 bases clipped from V and 6 bases from J, the junction kept 8 bases outside the gene matches. The germline gives CDR1 SGHDN, CDR2 FVKESK. In nucleotides, the CDR3 is TGTGCCAGCAGCCTAGACAGGGGTGCCCTTAATTCACCCCTCCACTTT. Residues: CASSLDRGALNSPLHF.

The J gene is TRBJ2-3, the V gene TRBV29-1; no clear D. The CDR3 sequence is 15 residues long. The V end was cut by 6 bases, the J end by 0 bases, with 16 bases between. Germline assignment: CDR1 SQVTM and CDR2 ANQGSEA. The CDR3 is CSVKFSTPSTDTQYF. The CDR3 nucleotides read TGCAGCGTCAAATTTTCCACTCCTAGCACAGATACGCAGTATTTT.

The chain is built from TRBV9 and TRBJ1-5; tentative D call: TRBD1 (6 bases). The CDR3 is made up of 15 amino acids. Germline loops: CDR1 SGDLS, CDR2 YYNGEE. Trimming removed 4 bases from V and 0 bases from J, with 11 bases in between. CDR3 sequence (DNA): TGTGCCAGCAGCCCGGGACAAAATAGCAATCAGCCCCAGCATTTT. Amino acid sequence: CASSPGQNSNQPQHF.

This sequence joins TRBV6-1 and TRBJ2-2; a possible D gene is TRBD1 (6 bases). The CDR3 spans 15 residues. The germline V gene has CDR1 MNHNS and CDR2 SASEGT. V lost 7 bases, J lost 0 bases, and 12 bases lay in between. In nucleotides, the CDR3 is TGTGCCAGCACCACGGCAGGGGCGAACACCGGGGAGCTGTTTTTT. Residues: CASTTAGANTGELFF.

This chain links TRBV4-3 with TRBJ1-6; 7 nucleotides match TRBD1. Germline CDR1 reads LGHNA; CDR2 reads YSLEER. V lost 1 base and J lost 4; bases outside the gene matches: 4. The CDR3 sequence is 16 residues long. The CDR3 DNA reads TGCGCCAGCAGCCAAGGGGACAGCACTTATAATTCACCCCTCCACTTT. This translates into CASSQGDSTYNSPLHF.

The chain has TRBV6-4 and TRBJ1-1, with D maybe TRBD1 (6 bases). There are 14 residues in the CDR3. Per germline, CDR1 MRHNA and CDR2 SNTAGT. Trimming removed 4 bases at V and 9 bases at J, with 18 bases between. The CDR3: CASSAGPGGQQAFF. DNA of the CDR3: TGTGCCAGCAGTGCCGGTCCGGGGGGGCAGCAAGCTTTCTTT.

The table lists this clone with a count of one. The chain joins TRBV5-6 to TRBJ1-2, with TRBD1 matching over 8 bases. CDR3 length: 16 amino acids. Germline V gene data show CDR1 as SGHDT and CDR2 as YYEEEE. V lost 0 bases, J lost 4 bases, and 8 bases stayed unmatched. The CDR3 reads CASSLAFRTGIYGYTF. CDR3 in DNA: TGTGCCAGCAGCTTGGCGTTCAGGACAGGGATCTATGGCTACACCTTC. The full variable domain, completed using reference TRBV5-6 and TRBJ1-2, is DAGVTQSPTHLIKTRGQQVTLRCSPKSGHDTVSWYQQALGQGPQFIFQYYEEEERQRGNFPDRFSGHQFPNYSSELNVNALLLGDSALYLCASSLAFRTGIYGYTFGSGTRLTVV.

The genes are TRBV6-5 and TRBJ2-1; 11 positions agree with TRBD2. Germline CDR1 and CDR2: MNHEY and SVGAGI. The V segment lost 7 bases and the J segment 2 bases; nucleotides outside the gene matches: 4. The CDR3 totals 15 residues. The CDR3 nucleotides read TGTGCCAGCACTCCTAGCGGGGGGCCCTACAATGAGCAGTTCTTC. Its protein product is CASTPSGGPYNEQFF.

V and J are TRBV7-9 and TRBJ1-6; maybe TRBD1 (5 bases). CDR3 size: 15 residues. Germline CDR1 reads SEHNR; CDR2 reads FQNEAQ (reference sequence). V was pared by 5 bases and J by 7 bases, with 15 bases between. CDR3 nucleotides: TGTGCCAGCAGCCCCTCCGGGGGTGGAAATTCACCCCTCCACTTT. This codes for CASSPSGGGNSPLHF. The full variable domain, with the rest looked up from reference TRBV7-9 and TRBJ1-6, is DTGVSQNPRHKITKRGQNVTFRCDPISEHNRLYWYRQTLGQGPEFLTYFQNEAQLEKSRLLSDRFSAERPKGSFSTLEIQRTEQGDSAMYLCASSPSGGGNSPLHFGNGTRLTVT.